This TCR beta chain was captured by sequencing in a study of blood T cells in healthy people across ages. It was with a sample-barcoded 5' primer and a J-beta primer mix that a second PCR of roughly 6 to 11 cycles was run. MiXCR, applied by TCRdb to the 5' RACE reads, yields one record per CDR3 protein. This table has about a million distinct CDR3 sequences, roughly half appearing once. The sequence came from a woman in her fifties or sixties in good health. The sample consisted of blood.

CDR3 loop: CASSLSSTAGRNEQYF. The CDR3 region has the DNA TGTGCCAGCAGCTTATCTTCGACGGCAGGCAGGAACGAGCAGTACTTC. V is TRBV7-9 and J is TRBJ2-5; D is unresolved. The assigned J gene may be wrong: the sequence end matches TRBJ2-7 better. Germline V gene data show CDR1 as SEHNR and CDR2 as FQNEAQ (reference sequence). This CDR3 comprises 16 residues.